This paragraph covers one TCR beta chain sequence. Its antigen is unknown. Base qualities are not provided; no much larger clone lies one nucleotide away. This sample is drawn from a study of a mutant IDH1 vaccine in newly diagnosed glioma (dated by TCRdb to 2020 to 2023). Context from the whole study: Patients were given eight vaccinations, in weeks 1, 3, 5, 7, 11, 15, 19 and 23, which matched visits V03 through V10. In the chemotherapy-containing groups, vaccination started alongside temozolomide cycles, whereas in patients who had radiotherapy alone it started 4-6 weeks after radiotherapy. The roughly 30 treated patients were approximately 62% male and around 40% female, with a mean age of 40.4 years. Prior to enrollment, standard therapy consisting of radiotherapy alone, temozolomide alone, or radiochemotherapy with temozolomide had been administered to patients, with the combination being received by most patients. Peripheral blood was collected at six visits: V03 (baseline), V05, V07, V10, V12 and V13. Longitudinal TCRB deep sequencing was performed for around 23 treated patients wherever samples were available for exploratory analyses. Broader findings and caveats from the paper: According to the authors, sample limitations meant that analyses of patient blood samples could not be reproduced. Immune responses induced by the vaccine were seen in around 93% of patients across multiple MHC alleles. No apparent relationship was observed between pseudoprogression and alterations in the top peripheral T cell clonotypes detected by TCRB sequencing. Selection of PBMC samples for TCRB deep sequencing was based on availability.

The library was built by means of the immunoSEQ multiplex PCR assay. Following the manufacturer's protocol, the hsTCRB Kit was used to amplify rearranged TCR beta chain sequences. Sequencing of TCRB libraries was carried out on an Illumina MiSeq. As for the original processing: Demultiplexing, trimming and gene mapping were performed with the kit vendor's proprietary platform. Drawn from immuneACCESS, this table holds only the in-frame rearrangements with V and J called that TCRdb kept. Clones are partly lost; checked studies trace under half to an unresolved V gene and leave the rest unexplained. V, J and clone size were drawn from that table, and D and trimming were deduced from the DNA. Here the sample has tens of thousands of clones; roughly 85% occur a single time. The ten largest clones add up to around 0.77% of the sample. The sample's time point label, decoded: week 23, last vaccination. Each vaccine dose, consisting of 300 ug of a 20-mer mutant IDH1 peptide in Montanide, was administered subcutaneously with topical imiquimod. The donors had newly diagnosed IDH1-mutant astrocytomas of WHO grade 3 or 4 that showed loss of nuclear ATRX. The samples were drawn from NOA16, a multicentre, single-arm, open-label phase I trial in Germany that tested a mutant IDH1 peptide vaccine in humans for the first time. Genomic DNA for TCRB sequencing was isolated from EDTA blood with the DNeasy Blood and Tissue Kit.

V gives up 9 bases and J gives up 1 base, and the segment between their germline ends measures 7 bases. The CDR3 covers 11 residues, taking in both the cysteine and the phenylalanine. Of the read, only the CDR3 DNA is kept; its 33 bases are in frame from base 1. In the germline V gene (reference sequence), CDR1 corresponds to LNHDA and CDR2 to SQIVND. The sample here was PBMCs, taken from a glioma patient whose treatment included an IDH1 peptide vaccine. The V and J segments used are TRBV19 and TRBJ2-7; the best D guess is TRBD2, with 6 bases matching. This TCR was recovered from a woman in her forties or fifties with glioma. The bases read TGTGCCAGCGGAGGGTCCTACGAGCAGTACTTC. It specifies CASGGSYEQYF.